This paragraph covers one T cell receptor (beta chain) sequence. This record belongs to a study of shared clonotypes between healthy human individuals. Clones were read by immunoSEQ multiplex PCR, and TCRdb kept only the in-frame ones, dropping some. The sample lists about 1 million clones, approximately 70% occurring once. This TCR came from a young man in good health. The sequencing sample was made of memory CD4+ T cells sorted from blood. The sample's subset: CD45RA-negative fraction.

This chain's CDR3 is CASSLINTDYGYTF. CDR3 nucleotides: TGTGCCAGCAGTTTAATCAACACGGACTATGGCTACACCTTC. The V gene is TRBV28, the J gene TRBJ1-2; D ambiguous. The CDR3 length is 14 residues. The germline V gene encodes CDR1 MDHEN and CDR2 SYDVKM. Trimming took 2 bases from V and 3 from J, leaving 10 bases between them.